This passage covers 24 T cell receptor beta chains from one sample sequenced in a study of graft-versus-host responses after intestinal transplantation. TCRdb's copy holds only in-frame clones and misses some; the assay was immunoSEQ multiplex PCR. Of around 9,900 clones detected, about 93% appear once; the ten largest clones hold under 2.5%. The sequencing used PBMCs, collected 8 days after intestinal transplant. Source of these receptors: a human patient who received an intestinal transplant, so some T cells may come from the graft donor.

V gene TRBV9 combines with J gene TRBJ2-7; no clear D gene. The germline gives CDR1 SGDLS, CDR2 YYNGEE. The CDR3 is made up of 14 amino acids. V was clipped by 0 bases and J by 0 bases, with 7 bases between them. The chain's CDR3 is CASSVGFGSYEQYF. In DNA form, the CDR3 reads TGTGCCAGCAGCGTAGGATTCGGCTCCTACGAGCAGTACTTC. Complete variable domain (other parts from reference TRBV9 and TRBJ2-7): DSGVTQTPKHLITATGQRVTLRCSPRSGDLSVYWYQQSLDQGLQFLIQYYNGEERAKGNILERFSAQQFPDLHSELNLSSLELGDSALYFCASSVGFGSYEQYFGPGTRLTVT.

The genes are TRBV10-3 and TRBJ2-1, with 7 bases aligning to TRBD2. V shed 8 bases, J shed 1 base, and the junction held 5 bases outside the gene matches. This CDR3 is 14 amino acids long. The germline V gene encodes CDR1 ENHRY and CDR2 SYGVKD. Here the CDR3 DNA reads TGTGCCATCGGCGGGAGAGGGTCCTACAATGAGCAGTTCTTC. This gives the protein CAIGGRGSYNEQFF.

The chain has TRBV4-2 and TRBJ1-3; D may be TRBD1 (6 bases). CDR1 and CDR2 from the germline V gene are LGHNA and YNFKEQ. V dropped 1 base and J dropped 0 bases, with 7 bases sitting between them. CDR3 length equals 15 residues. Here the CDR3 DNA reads TGTGCCAGCAGCCAAGGGACAGTCTCTGGAAACACCATATATTTT. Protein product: CASSQGTVSGNTIYF.

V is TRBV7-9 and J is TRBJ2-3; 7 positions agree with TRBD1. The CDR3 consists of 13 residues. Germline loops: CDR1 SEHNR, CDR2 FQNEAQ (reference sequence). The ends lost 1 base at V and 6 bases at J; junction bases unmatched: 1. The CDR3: CASSLGDSDTQYF. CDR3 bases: TGTGCCAGCAGCTTAGGGGACAGCGATACGCAGTATTTT.

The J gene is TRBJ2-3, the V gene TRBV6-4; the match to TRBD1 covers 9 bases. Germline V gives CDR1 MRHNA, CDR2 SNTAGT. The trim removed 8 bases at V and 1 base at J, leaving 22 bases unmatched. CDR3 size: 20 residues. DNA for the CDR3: TGTGCCAGCTGTAAGAACCGGGACAGGGACAATTCCTGTCGCACAGATACGCAGTATTTT. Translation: CASCKNRDRDNSCRTDTQYF.

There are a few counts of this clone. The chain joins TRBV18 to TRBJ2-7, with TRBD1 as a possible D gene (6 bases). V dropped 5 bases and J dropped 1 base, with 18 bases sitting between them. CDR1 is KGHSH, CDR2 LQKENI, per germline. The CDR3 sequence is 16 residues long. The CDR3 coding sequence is TGTGCCAGCTCAGCCTTTGGACAGCGCTTATCCTACGAGCAGTACTTC. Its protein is CASSAFGQRLSYEQYF.

The DNA for the CDR3 is TGTGCCAGCTCGCCTACCGGGATCTACAATGAGCAGTTCTTC. Protein: CASSPTGIYNEQFF. The rearrangement joins TRBV18 to TRBJ2-1, with D maybe TRBD2 (5 bases). Germline CDR1 reads KGHSH; CDR2 reads LQKENI. V was pared by 6 bases and J by 3 bases, with 12 bases between. This CDR3 has 14 residues. Full variable domain (missing parts from reference TRBV18 and TRBJ2-1): NAGVMQNPRHLVRRRGQEARLRCSPMKGHSHVYWYRQLPEEGLKFMVYLQKENIIDESGMPKERFSAEFPKEGPSILRIQQVVRGDSAAYFCASSPTGIYNEQFFGPGTRLTVL.

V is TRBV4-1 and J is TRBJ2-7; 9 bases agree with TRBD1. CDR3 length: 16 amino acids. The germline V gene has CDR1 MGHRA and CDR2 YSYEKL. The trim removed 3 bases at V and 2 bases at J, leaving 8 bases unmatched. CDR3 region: CASSQEPGQGAYEQYF. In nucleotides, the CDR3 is TGCGCCAGCAGCCAGGAGCCGGGACAGGGAGCCTACGAGCAGTACTTC.

CDR3 sequence reads: CASRQNTGELFF. The CDR3 bases are TGTGCCAGTAGACAGAACACCGGGGAGCTGTTTTTT. V and J are TRBV19 and TRBJ2-2; D is ambiguous. V was cut by 6 bases and J by 1 base, with 3 bases left in between. The CDR3 is 12 amino acids. Germline V gives CDR1 LNHDA, CDR2 SQIVND (reference sequence).

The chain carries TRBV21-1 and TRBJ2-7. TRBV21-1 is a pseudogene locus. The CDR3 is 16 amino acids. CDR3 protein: CASSPSRVLWPYEQYF. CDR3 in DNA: TGTGCCAGCAGCCCGTCTCGAGTCCTCTGGCCCTACGAGCAGTACTTC.

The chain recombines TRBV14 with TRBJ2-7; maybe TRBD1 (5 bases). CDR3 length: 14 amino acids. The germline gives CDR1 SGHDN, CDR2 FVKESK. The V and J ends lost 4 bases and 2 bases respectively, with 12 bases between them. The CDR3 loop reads CASSRKRGAYEQYF. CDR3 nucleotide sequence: TGTGCCAGCAGCCGTAAAAGGGGCGCCTACGAGCAGTACTTC. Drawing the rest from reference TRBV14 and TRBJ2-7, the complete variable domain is EAGVTQFPSHSVIEKGQTVTLRCDPISGHDNLYWYRRVMGKEIKFLLHFVKESKQDESGMPNNRFLAERTGGTYSTLKVQPAELEDSGVYFCASSRKRGAYEQYFGPGTRLTVT.

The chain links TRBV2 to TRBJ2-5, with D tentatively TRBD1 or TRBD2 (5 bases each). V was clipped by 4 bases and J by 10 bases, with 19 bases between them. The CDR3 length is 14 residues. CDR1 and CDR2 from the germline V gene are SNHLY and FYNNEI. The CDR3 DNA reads TGTGCCAGCAGTGGGAGTGCAGGGACCTGGGACCAGTACTTC. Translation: CASSGSAGTWDQYF.

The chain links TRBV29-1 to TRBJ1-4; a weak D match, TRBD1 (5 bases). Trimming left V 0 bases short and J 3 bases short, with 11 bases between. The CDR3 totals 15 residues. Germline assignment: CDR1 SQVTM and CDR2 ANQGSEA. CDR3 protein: CSVEDLTASNEKLFF. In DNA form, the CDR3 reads TGCAGCGTTGAAGACCTGACAGCATCTAATGAAAAACTGTTTTTT.

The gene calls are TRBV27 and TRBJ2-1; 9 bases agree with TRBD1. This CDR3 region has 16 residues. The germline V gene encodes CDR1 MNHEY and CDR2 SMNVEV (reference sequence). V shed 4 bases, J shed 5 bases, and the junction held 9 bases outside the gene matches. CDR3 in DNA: TGTGCCAGCAGTTCCGGCCCGGGACAGGGCAACAATGAGCAGTTCTTC. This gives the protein CASSSGPGQGNNEQFF.

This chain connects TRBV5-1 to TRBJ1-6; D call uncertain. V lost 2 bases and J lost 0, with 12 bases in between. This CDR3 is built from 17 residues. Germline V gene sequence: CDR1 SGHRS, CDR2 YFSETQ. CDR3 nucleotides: TGCGCCAGCAGCTTTGGCAGTCTGAGCTCCTATAATTCACCCCTCCACTTT. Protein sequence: CASSFGSLSSYNSPLHF. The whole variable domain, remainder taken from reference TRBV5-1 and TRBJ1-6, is KAGVTQTPRYLIKTRGQQVTLSCSPISGHRSVSWYQQTPGQGLQFLFEYFSETQRNKGNFPGRFSGRQFSNSRSEMNVSTLELGDSALYLCASSFGSLSSYNSPLHFGNGTRLTVT.

CDR3 in DNA: TGTGCCAGCAGCCAAGATCGGCAGGGGGCTTTGCGGGAGCAGTTCTTC. Amino acids: CASSQDRQGALREQFF. This rearrangement joins TRBV4-2 to TRBJ2-1; 8 nucleotides align to TRBD1. This CDR3 has 16 amino acids. Germline CDR1 is LGHNA and CDR2 is YNFKEQ. The V segment lost 0 bases and the J segment 10 bases; nucleotides outside the gene matches: 11.

The CDR3: CASSALQPQYF. For the CDR3, the DNA is TGTGCCAGCAGTGCCCTGCAGCCCCAGTACTTC. The V call is TRBV2, the J call TRBJ2-5; D not certain. Germline values: CDR1 SNHLY, CDR2 FYNNEI. Trimming took off 4 bases at V and 9 bases at J, with 9 bases between the two ends. The CDR3 runs 11 residues.

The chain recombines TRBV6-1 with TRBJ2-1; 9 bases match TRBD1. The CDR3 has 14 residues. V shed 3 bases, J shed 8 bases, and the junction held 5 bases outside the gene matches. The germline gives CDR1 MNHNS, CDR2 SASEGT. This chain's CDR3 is CASSDWTGDDEQFF. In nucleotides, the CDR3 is TGTGCCAGCAGTGACTGGACAGGGGATGATGAGCAGTTCTTC.

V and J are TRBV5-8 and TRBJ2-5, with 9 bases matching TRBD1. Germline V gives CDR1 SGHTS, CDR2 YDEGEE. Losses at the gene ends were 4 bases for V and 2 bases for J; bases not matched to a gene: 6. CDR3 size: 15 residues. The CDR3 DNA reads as TGTGCCAGCAGCATAGGGACAGGGAGGCAAGAGACCCAGTACTTC. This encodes CASSIGTGRQETQYF.

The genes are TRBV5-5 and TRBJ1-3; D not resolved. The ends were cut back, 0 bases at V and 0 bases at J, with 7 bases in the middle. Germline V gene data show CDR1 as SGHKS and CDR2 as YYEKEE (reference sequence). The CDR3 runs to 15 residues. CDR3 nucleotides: TGTGCCAGCAGCTTGGACAGTAACTCTGGAAACACCATATATTTT. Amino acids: CASSLDSNSGNTIYF.

The CDR3 DNA follows: TGTGCCAGCAGCAACCTCCCCAGCTACGAGCAGTACTTC. Residues: CASSNLPSYEQYF. The V and J genes are TRBV28 and TRBJ2-7; D remains ambiguous. The CDR3 spans 13 residues. Germline CDR1 MDHEN, CDR2 SYDVKM. The germline V and J ends were trimmed by 6 bases and 3 bases, with 12 bases remaining between them. Supplemented by reference TRBV28 and TRBJ2-7, the full variable domain reads DVKVTQSSRYLVKRTGEKVFLECVQDMDHENMFWYRQDPGLGLRLIYFSYDVKMKEKGDIPEGYSVSREKKERFSLILESASTNQTSMYLCASSNLPSYEQYFGPGTRLTVT.

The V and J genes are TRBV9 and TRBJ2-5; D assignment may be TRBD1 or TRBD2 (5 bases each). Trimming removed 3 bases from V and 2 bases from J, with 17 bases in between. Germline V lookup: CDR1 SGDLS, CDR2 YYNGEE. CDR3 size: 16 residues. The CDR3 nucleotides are TGTGCCAGCAGCGGGGAAATCCGGGGCACACAAGAGACCCAGTACTTC. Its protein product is CASSGEIRGTQETQYF.

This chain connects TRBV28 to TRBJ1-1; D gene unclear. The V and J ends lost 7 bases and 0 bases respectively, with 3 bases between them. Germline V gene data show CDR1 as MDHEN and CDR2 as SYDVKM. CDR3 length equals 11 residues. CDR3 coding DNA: TGTGCCAGCACCCTGAACACTGAAGCTTTCTTT. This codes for CASTLNTEAFF.

In DNA, the CDR3 is TGTGCCAGCAGTTTTTTGCGGAGTAATCAGCCCCAGCATTTT. Its translation is CASSFLRSNQPQHF. The chain has TRBV28 and TRBJ1-5; the D is unclear. The germline V gene encodes CDR1 MDHEN and CDR2 SYDVKM. This CDR3 is built from 14 residues. Trimming shortened V by 3 bases and J by 4 bases, and 10 bases separated the two germline ends.